A selection of T cell receptor beta chains follows, all from one sample in a study of blood T cell repertoires in COVID-19. Here immunoSEQ multiplex PCR was the method, and the copy in TCRdb shows in-frame clones only, minus some. The table lists roughly 250,000 clones, around 82% of them singletons, with approximately 4.9% in the top ten. The sample taken for sequencing was peripheral blood. The receptor set was obtained from a woman aged 80 or over with active or convalescent COVID-19. CDR3s include the opening cysteine and the closing phenylalanine or tryptophan. The D gene is left open where the match is weak. Rows give clone size only sometimes, using once, few, many, or a class for an expanded clone.

TRBJ2-7	TRBV5-4	NA	few	TGTGCCAGCAGCTCCCGGGGAGGCTCCTACGAGCAGTACTTC	CASSSRGGSYEQYF
TRBJ2-3	TRBV5-1	NA	NA	TGCGCCAGCAGCTTGGGGACCGGAGGATACACAGATACGCAGTATTTT	CASSLGTGGYTDTQYF
TRBJ2-2	TRBV7-7	NA	NA	TGTGCCAGCAGCTCTTCGACAGGGAGGACTGGGGAGCTGTTTTTT	CASSSSTGRTGELFF
TRBJ2-1	TRBV5-1	TRBD2	NA	TGCGCCAGCAGCGGGGGACTAGCGGGACGCAATGAGCAGTTCTTC	CASSGGLAGRNEQFF
TRBJ2-3	TRBV19	TRBD1	NA	TGTGCCAGTACGGGACAGGACGCCACAGATACGCAGTATTTT	CASTGQDATDTQYF
TRBJ1-4	TRBV28	NA	NA	TGTGCAAGCCACGAGGTTGGGGCGCGAACTAATGAAAAACTGTTTTTT	CASHEVGARTNEKLFF
TRBJ2-7	TRBV15	NA	NA	TGTGCCACCAGCAGAGATCGGGGACAAGGGGAGCAGTACTTC	CATSRDRGQGEQYF
TRBJ1-6	TRBV28	NA	NA	TGTGCCAGCAGTTTCCCCCGGTTGAATTCACCCCTCCACTTT	CASSFPRLNSPLHF
TRBJ1-2	TRBV19	TRBD1	few	TGTGCCAGCCTCATATCGCCGGGACAGGGCAACTATGGCTACACCTTC	CASLISPGQGNYGYTF
TRBJ2-5	TRBV9	TRBD2	NA	TGTGCCAGCAGCCTCCGGACTAGCGGGAGTCAGGGGGAGACCCAGTACTTC	CASSLRTSGSQGETQYF
TRBJ2-3	TRBV4-1	TRBD2	NA	TGCGCCAGCAGCCCTGGCTCGGGGGGGGGCACAGATACGCAGTATTTT	CASSPGSGGGTDTQYF
TRBJ1-1	TRBV29-1	TRBD1	NA	TGCAGCGCCCGAGGGGGACAGTTGAACACTGAAGCTTTCTTT	CSARGGQLNTEAFF
TRBJ2-1	TRBV12-5	NA	NA	TGTGCTAGTGGCTCTAGTAGCTCCTACAATGAGCAGTTCTTC	CASGSSSSYNEQFF
TRBJ2-5	TRBV3-1/TRBV3-2	TRBD2	NA	TGTGCCAGCAGGGCGCTAGCGGGGGGGCAAGAGACCCAGTACTTC	CASRALAGGQETQYF
TRBJ1-1	TRBV11-1	NA	NA	TGTGCCAGCAGCTTTGGGCAGTGGGCCACTGAAGCTTTCTTT	CASSFGQWATEAFF
TRBJ1-1	TRBV2	NA	NA	TGTGCCATCCAGGGGTTAAGCACTGAAGCTTTCTTT	CAIQGLSTEAFF
TRBJ1-6	TRBV2	NA	NA	TGTGCCAGCAGTGAAGGACTTTTCTCCAATTCACCCCTCCACTTT	CASSEGLFSNSPLHF
TRBJ2-7	TRBV5-1	TRBD2	NA	TGCGCCAGCAGCTTGGGGGGGCTAGCGGGAGCTGGGGAGCAGTACTTC	CASSLGGLAGAGEQYF
TRBJ1-1	TRBV10-3	NA	few	TGTGCCATCAGTGAGTCTGTGGGGGCGAAGAACACTGAAGCTTTCTTT	CAISESVGAKNTEAFF
TRBJ2-3	TRBV5-1	TRBD2	NA	TGCGCCAGCAGCCCGGGGACTAGCGGTACAGATACGCAGTATTTT	CASSPGTSGTDTQYF
TRBJ1-1	TRBV5-1	NA	NA	TGCGCCAGCAGCATAGAAACAGGGAAAACTGAAGCTTTCTTT	CASSIETGKTEAFF
TRBJ2-7	TRBV7-9	TRBD1	NA	TGTGCCAGCAGCTTGGGGACAGTGATTTCCGAGCAGTACTTC	CASSLGTVISEQYF
TRBJ1-1	TRBV28	TRBD1	NA	TGTGCCAGCAGTCTCAGGGGGCTGAGCACTGAAGCTTTCTTT	CASSLRGLSTEAFF
TRBJ2-5	TRBV5-1	TRBD2	NA	TGCGCCAGCAGCTTGATCCTAGCGGGAGAGACCCAGTACTTC	CASSLILAGETQYF
TRBJ2-7	TRBV4-1	TRBD2	NA	TGCGCCAGCAGCCCGGGGACTACATACGAGCAGTACTTC	CASSPGTTYEQYF